These 8 T cell receptor beta chains came from one sample sequenced in a study of blood T cell repertoires in COVID-19. Sequenced by immunoSEQ multiplex PCR; TCRdb stores in-frame clones only, minus some. The data contain some 97,000 clones, about 82% of them singletons. Sequenced material: peripheral blood. The receptors shown here come from a man aged 45-65 years with active or convalescent COVID-19.

This chain uses TRBV18 with TRBJ2-5; TRBD1 aligns across 7 bases. This CDR3 is built from 16 residues. With 5 bases clipped from V and 5 bases from J, the junction kept 14 bases outside the gene matches. The germline gives CDR1 KGHSH, CDR2 LQKENI. The CDR3 nucleotides read TGTGCCAGCTCAAAAGACAGGGTAACGGTCACGGAGACCCAGTACTTC. Translated, it gives CASSKDRVTVTETQYF.

The chain joins TRBV30 to TRBJ1-5; D possibly corresponds to TRBD1 (6 bases). Trimming removed 5 bases at V and 1 base at J, with 15 bases between. The CDR3 extends over 15 amino acids. Germline V gene lookup returns CDR1 GTSNPN and CDR2 SVGIG (reference sequence). CDR3 nucleotide sequence: TGTGCCTGGGCCAAGGAACAGGGAAGCAATCAGCCCCAGCATTTT. Protein sequence: CAWAKEQGSNQPQHF.

J is TRBJ2-3 and V is TRBV10-3, with 10 bases lining up with TRBD2. This CDR3 has 18 amino acids. V trimming: 6 bases; J trimming: 0 bases; junction bases outside the gene matches: 12. Germline V gene data show CDR1 as ENHRY and CDR2 as SYGVKD. DNA for the CDR3: TGTGCCATCAGGAGGTCCAGCGGGAGGGGCGGAAGCACAGATACGCAGTATTTT. Its protein product is CAIRRSSGRGGSTDTQYF.

The chain recombines TRBV18 with TRBJ2-1; 12 bases align to TRBD2. CDR1 and CDR2 from the germline V gene are KGHSH and LQKENI. The CDR3 runs 18 residues. The V and J ends lost 0 bases and 1 base, in that order; junction bases with no gene match: 4. Here the CDR3 DNA reads TGTGCCAGCTCACCACCGACTAGCGGGAGCCTTTCCTACAATGAGCAGTTCTTC. As protein: CASSPPTSGSLSYNEQFF.

The chain links TRBV4-2 to TRBJ2-3; 14 positions agree with TRBD2. CDR1 is LGHNA, CDR2 YNFKEQ, per germline. This CDR3 region has 17 residues. The trim removed 4 bases at V and 4 bases at J, leaving 7 bases unmatched. CDR3 in DNA: TGTGCCAGCAGCCCCCAGACTAGCGGGAGGGCCCCAGATACGCAGTATTTT. It translates to CASSPQTSGRAPDTQYF.

The rearrangement joins TRBV6-5 to TRBJ2-3; the match to TRBD1 covers 9 bases. The germline V gene encodes CDR1 MNHEY and CDR2 SVGAGI. After removal of 3 bases from V and 6 bases from J, the junction contained 4 bases not matched to a gene. The CDR3 sequence is 14 residues long. For the CDR3, the DNA is TGTGCCAGCAGTTATGCGACAGGGGGGGATACGCAGTATTTT. Its translation is CASSYATGGDTQYF.

This clone was seen only a few times. CDR3 residues: CASRPGQINEKLFF. CDR3 coding DNA: TGTGCCAGCAGGCCGGGACAGATTAATGAAAAACTGTTTTTT. This rearrangement joins TRBV6-5 to TRBJ1-4, with 7 positions matching TRBD1. Germline CDR1 is MNHEY and CDR2 is SVGAGI. The CDR3 spans 14 residues. V trimming: 6 bases; J trimming: 4 bases; junction bases outside the gene matches: 5.

The rearrangement uses TRBV1 and TRBJ2-5; the listed D gene, TRBD2, was not tested against the DNA. TRBV1 represents a pseudogene. This CDR3 region has 13 residues. The CDR3 here is CTSSHSGRETQYF. CDR3 bases: TGCACCAGCAGCCATAGCGGGAGGGAGACCCAGTACTTC.